Listed below are T cell receptor beta chains from one sample, sequenced in a study of cytomegalovirus exposure and HLA in healthy donors. The assay was immunoSEQ multiplex PCR, and TCRdb's table has in-frame clones only and misses some. This sample has about 360,000 clones; roughly 88% occur once, and the top ten carry roughly 0.8%. Sequencing was done on a sample of PBMCs. These receptors all stem from a woman aged 18-29 years in good health and CMV-seronegative. Both conserved end residues are part of each CDR3. D genes are given only for firm matches. Size tells how often a clone was seen (once, few, many) or the class of an expanded clone, and some rows leave it out.

>TRBJ1-2|TRBV29-1|NA|NA
TGCAGCGTCCGGGTCCCGAATGACTATGGCTACACCTTC
CSVRVPNDYGYTF
>TRBJ1-5|TRBV7-9|few|NA
TGTGCCAGCAGCCTCGGTCAGGGAAGTCAGCCCCAGCATTTT
CASSLGQGSQPQHF
>TRBJ1-2|TRBV29-1|many|TRBD1
TGCAGCGTAGACCAGGGACAGGGCGGCTATGGCTACACCTTC
CSVDQGQGGYGYTF
>TRBJ1-5|TRBV6-5|NA|NA
TGTGCCAGCCAAAAACAGGGATATAGCAATCAGCCCCAGCATTTT
CASQKQGYSNQPQHF
>TRBJ1-5|TRBV19|NA|TRBD1
TGTGCCAGTAGACCGACAGGGGGCAAGAATCAGCCCCAGCATTTT
CASRPTGGKNQPQHF
>TRBJ2-7|TRBV5-1|NA|TRBD1
TGCGCCAGCAGCCCAAACCGACAGGGTTGGGAGCAGTACTTC
CASSPNRQGWEQYF
>TRBJ1-4|TRBV28|NA|NA
TGTGCCAGCAGCAAGAGTGTCGCAACTAATGAAAAACTGTTTTTT
CASSKSVATNEKLFF
>TRBJ1-3|TRBV2|NA|NA
TGTGCCAGCAGTGTCAGTGGAAACACCATATATTTT
CASSVSGNTIYF
>TRBJ1-2|TRBV5-1|few|NA
TGCGCCAGCAGCTTGCAGGGGTACGACTATGGCTACACCTTC
CASSLQGYDYGYTF
>TRBJ1-4|TRBV15|NA|TRBD1
TGTGCCACCAGCAGAGCCCGACAGGGGAATGAAAAACTGTTTTTT
CATSRARQGNEKLFF
>TRBJ2-2|TRBV9|NA|TRBD1
TGTGCCAGCAGCGCCCGGGACAGGGGGAACACCGGGGAGCTGTTTTTT
CASSARDRGNTGELFF
>TRBJ1-5|TRBV10-3|NA|TRBD1
TGTGCCAACGCACAGGGGTCCAATCAGCCCCAGCATTTT
CANAQGSNQPQHF
>TRBJ2-7|TRBV5-1|NA|TRBD2
TGCGCCAGCAGCTGGGCCCCGGGACTAGGTCCGTCCCGGAATTCACAGTACGAGCAGTACTTC
CASSWAPGLGPSRNSQYEQYF
>TRBJ2-7|TRBV19|once|TRBD1
TGTGCCAGTAGTTCTGGGACAGGGTACCACGAGCAGTACTTC
CASSSGTGYHEQYF
>TRBJ1-2|TRBV28|NA|TRBD1
TGTGCCAGCAGCTCGGACAGGGAAATATATGGCTACACCTTC
CASSSDREIYGYTF
>TRBJ2-2|TRBV5-1|NA|TRBD2
TGCGCCAGCAATGAGCGGGGGGGCCCCGGGGAGCTGTTTTTT
CASNERGGPGELFF
>TRBJ1-4|TRBV7-9|few|NA
TGTGCCAGCAGCCCCGGGAGTATAGGTGAAAAACTGTTTTTT
CASSPGSIGEKLFF
>TRBJ1-2|TRBV9|once|TRBD1
TGTGCCAGCAGCGCCCAGACAGGGGGGGGGTTTGGCTACACCTTC
CASSAQTGGGFGYTF
>TRBJ2-7|TRBV6-4|NA|TRBD2
TGTGCCAGCAGTGACGAAGCCGGGGGGTCCTACGAGCAGTACTTC
CASSDEAGGSYEQYF
>TRBJ2-1|TRBV11-3|NA|NA
TGTGCCAGCAGCCCACGAGACTCCCCGCACAATGAGCAGTTCTTC
CASSPRDSPHNEQFF
>TRBJ1-1|TRBV19|NA|NA
TGTGCCAGTAGTATGCCGGGCACTGAAGCTTTCTTT
CASSMPGTEAFF
>TRBJ2-3|TRBV5-1|once|TRBD2
TGCGCCAGCAGCCGGGGAGCGGGAGGGCCTGCAGATACGCAGTATTTT
CASSRGAGGPADTQYF
>TRBJ2-7|TRBV7-9|few|NA
TGTGCCAGCAGTGAGGGGGTTTACGAGCAGTACTTC
CASSEGVYEQYF
>TRBJ1-4|TRBV6-5|NA|NA
TGTGCCAGCACGAGGGCAACTAATGAAAAACTGTTTTTT
CASTRATNEKLFF
>TRBJ2-7|TRBV6-1|NA|NA
TGTGCCAGCAGTGAAAACAGACCCTACGAGCAGTACTTC
CASSENRPYEQYF
>TRBJ2-1|TRBV2|NA|NA
TGTGCCAGCAGTGAAGCTTGGAGTATCGGCAATGAGCAGTTCTTC
CASSEAWSIGNEQFF
>TRBJ1-1|TRBV27|NA|TRBD1
TGTGCCAGCGTTGCCGAGGGGGCGCGGTGGACTGAAGCTTTCTTT
CASVAEGARWTEAFF
>TRBJ1-1|TRBV2|NA|NA
TGTGCCAGCAGTGAAGTCTTTCAGATTGAAGCTTTCTTT
CASSEVFQIEAFF
>TRBJ1-4|TRBV6-1|few|TRBD1
TGTGCCAGCAGTGAAGGGACAGGGTTTGAAAAACTGTTTTTT
CASSEGTGFEKLFF
>TRBJ1-5|TRBV7-9|NA|TRBD1
TGTGCCAGCAGCTTAGGTGGGACAGGGGCGGTCGATCAGCCCCAGCATTTT
CASSLGGTGAVDQPQHF
>TRBJ2-3|TRBV9|once|TRBD1
TGTGCCAGCAGCGCTGCGGAGGACAGGGCTAGGACAGATACGCAGTATTTT
CASSAAEDRARTDTQYF
>TRBJ2-7|TRBV4-1|NA|NA
TGCGCCAGCAGCCACGGACAGACCTACGAGCAGTACTTC
CASSHGQTYEQYF
>TRBJ1-6|TRBV14|NA|NA
TGTGCCAGCAGCCAGATCGGGGCCTATAATTCACCCCTCCACTTT
CASSQIGAYNSPLHF
>TRBJ2-2|TRBV7-7|NA|TRBD2
TGTGCCGTACGGACTAGCCCGAACACCGGGGAGCTGTTTTTT
CAVRTSPNTGELFF
>TRBJ2-3|TRBV5-1|NA|TRBD2
TGCGCCAGCAGCCCTGGACTAGCGGGGGTGTTTAGCACAGATACGCAGTATTTT
CASSPGLAGVFSTDTQYF
>TRBJ2-1|TRBV30|NA|TRBD1
TGTGCCTTGCCCGTGGACAGGGGGTCCTACAATGAGCAGTTCTTC
CALPVDRGSYNEQFF
>TRBJ2-1|TRBV9|NA|NA
TGTGCCAGCAGCGTAGGTACCAGAAGCTCCTACAATGAGCAGTTCTTC
CASSVGTRSSYNEQFF
>TRBJ2-2|TRBV30|NA|TRBD2
TGTGCCTCGGCGGTTACTAGCGGGTTTAAGGCGACCGGGGAGCTGTTTTTT
CASAVTSGFKATGELFF
>TRBJ2-5|TRBV28|NA|TRBD2
TGTGCCAGCAACATGCCTGCGGGAGAAATACAAGAGACCCAGTACTTC
CASNMPAGEIQETQYF
>TRBJ2-3|TRBV2|NA|TRBD1
TGTGCCAGCAGTCGACAGGGCGTAGGGACAGATACGCAGTATTTT
CASSRQGVGTDTQYF
>TRBJ2-2|TRBV9|once|TRBD2
TGTGCCAGCAGCTCGGGGGGTAGCGGGAGGGTCAACACCGGGGAGCTGTTTTTT
CASSSGGSGRVNTGELFF
>TRBJ1-4|TRBV4-2|NA|TRBD1
TGTGCCAGCAGCCAAGATCCCGGACAGGGAGCCGAAAAACTGTTTTTT
CASSQDPGQGAEKLFF
>TRBJ1-1|TRBV4-1|NA|TRBD1
TGCGCCAGCAGCCACATACTGACCCTGACAGGGATGAACACTGAAGCTTTCTTT
CASSHILTLTGMNTEAFF
>TRBJ1-4|TRBV2|NA|TRBD1
TGTGCCAGCAGTGTACAGGGGGGATCTAATGAAAAACTGTTTTTT
CASSVQGGSNEKLFF
>TRBJ2-1|TRBV7-9|once|TRBD2
TGTGCCAGCAGCTTTGCTGGGACTAGCGGTAATGAGCAGTTCTTC
CASSFAGTSGNEQFF
>TRBJ1-2|TRBV5-1|NA|TRBD1
TGCGCCAGCAGCTTGAGGCAGGGGGCTTATGGCTACACCTTC
CASSLRQGAYGYTF
>TRBJ1-1|TRBV4-2|NA|TRBD1
TGTGCCAGCAGCCAGCGGCAGGGGGAAAACACTGAAGCTTTCTTT
CASSQRQGENTEAFF
>TRBJ1-5|TRBV6-1|NA|NA
TGTGCCAGCCAGGGGTCCCTAAATGATCAGCCCCAGCATTTT
CASQGSLNDQPQHF
>TRBJ2-7|TRBV7-6|NA|TRBD2
TGTGCCAGCAGCACAACTAGCGGGGGTCCCGAGCAGTACTTC
CASSTTSGGPEQYF
>TRBJ2-7|TRBV4-1|NA|TRBD1
TGCGCCAGCAGCCCAAGCTTTCGGACAGGGGGCGCCGAGCAGTACTTC
CASSPSFRTGGAEQYF